Listed here are 16 T cell receptor beta chains from one sample, sequenced in a study of graft-versus-host responses after intestinal transplantation. Assay: immunoSEQ multiplex PCR; the TCRdb copy retains only in-frame clones and omits some. The table shows tens of thousands of clones, with just under 95% occurring only once. The sample in question was PBMCs, obtained about 800 days after a first intestinal transplant, on the day of a second. The receptors originated from a human patient who received an intestinal transplant, so some T cells may come from the graft donor.

This sequence joins TRBV14 and TRBJ2-2; no firm D call. This CDR3 contains 12 residues. V lost 1 base and J 11 bases, leaving 8 bases between the germline ends. Germline V gene lookup returns CDR1 SGHDN and CDR2 FVKESK. The CDR3 coding sequence is TGTGCCAGCAGCCAAGGCTGGAGAGAGCTGTTTTTT. Protein: CASSQGWRELFF.

The chain uses TRBV9 and TRBJ2-5; 9 nucleotides align to TRBD2. Germline V CDR1 and CDR2: SGDLS, YYNGEE. This CDR3 has 14 residues. J was trimmed by 3 bases and V by 2 bases; bases with no gene match: 2. For the CDR3, the DNA is TGTGCCAGCAGCGTTTCTAGCGGGAAAGAGACCCAGTACTTC. The encoded protein is CASSVSSGKETQYF.

This rearrangement joins TRBV5-1 to TRBJ1-2; 7 bases agree with TRBD1. CDR1 is SGHRS and CDR2 is YFSETQ in the germline V gene. V shed 7 bases, J shed 5 bases, and the junction held 11 bases outside the gene matches. The CDR3 is 14 residues long. CDR3 DNA: TGCGCCAGCGCCGGGAGCGGGACAGAATATGGCTACACCTTC. It specifies CASAGSGTEYGYTF. Together with reference TRBV5-1 and TRBJ1-2, the CDR3 gives the full variable domain: KAGVTQTPRYLIKTRGQQVTLSCSPISGHRSVSWYQQTPGQGLQFLFEYFSETQRNKGNFPGRFSGRQFSNSRSEMNVSTLELGDSALYLCASAGSGTEYGYTFGSGTRLTVV.

The chain has TRBV6-5 and TRBJ2-7; the match to TRBD2 covers 7 bases. This CDR3 spans 15 amino acids. Trimming cost V 2 bases and J 0 bases; bases outside gene matches: 4. CDR1 is MNHEY and CDR2 is SVGAGI in the germline V gene. The CDR3 bases are TGTGCCAGCAGTTACAGCGGGGCTAGCTCCTACGAGCAGTACTTC. The encoded protein is CASSYSGASSYEQYF.

This clone was observed a handful of times. The chain has TRBV6-4 and TRBJ2-2; 9 positions agree with TRBD2. The V segment lost 4 bases and the J segment 5 bases; nucleotides outside the gene matches: 8. The CDR3 runs to 16 residues. Germline values: CDR1 MRHNA, CDR2 SNTAGT. The CDR3 DNA is TGTGCCAGCAGTGCCGAAGCGGGGGGCGGGACCGGGGAGCTGTTTTTT. It codes for CASSAEAGGGTGELFF.

The genes are TRBV19 and TRBJ1-5, with 11 bases aligning to TRBD1. Germline loops: CDR1 LNHDA, CDR2 SQIVND (reference sequence). The trim removed 6 bases at V and 3 bases at J, leaving 7 bases unmatched. CDR3 length: 16 amino acids. The CDR3, as DNA: TGTGCCAGTAGCACGGGACAGGGGGTTAACAATCAGCCCCAGCATTTT. Its protein product is CASSTGQGVNNQPQHF.

On this clone itself: Other DNA sequences in the same sample also yield this CDR3. The genes are TRBV6-5 and TRBJ2-7; 10 nucleotides line up with TRBD1. The CDR3 contains 14 residues. Germline V gene lookup returns CDR1 MNHEY and CDR2 SVGAGI. Unmatched junction bases numbered 2, after V lost 2 bases and J lost 4 bases. In DNA, the CDR3 is TGTGCCAGCAGTTACCGGGACAGGGGATACGAGCAGTACTTC. Its translation: CASSYRDRGYEQYF.

V and J are TRBV5-4 and TRBJ2-1; D uncertain. CDR1 and CDR2 (germline): SGHNT, YYREEE (reference sequence). V was shortened by 1 base and J by 2 bases, with 13 bases between the two germline ends. CDR3 length equals 16 residues. CDR3 sequence: CASSLLNTRTYNEQFF. DNA for the CDR3: TGTGCCAGCAGCTTGCTGAATACCCGTACCTACAATGAGCAGTTCTTC.

This clone was detected a few times. The rearrangement links TRBV19 to TRBJ1-1; D possibly corresponds to TRBD1 (5 bases). The CDR3 runs to 12 residues. Trimming pared 6 bases from V and 10 bases from J, leaving 15 bases between. Germline V CDR1 and CDR2: LNHDA, SQIVND (reference sequence). CDR3 sequence reads: CASSPGRVGAFF. As DNA, the CDR3 is TGTGCCAGTAGCCCCGGCAGGGTGGGAGCTTTCTTT.

This clone was observed a few times. V is TRBV10-2 and J is TRBJ1-3; D remains unclear. Germline lookup yields CDR1 WSHSY and CDR2 SAAADI. The CDR3 is made up of 11 amino acids. V was cut by 2 bases and J by 7 bases, with 3 bases left in between. This CDR3 reads CASSEVNTIYF. CDR3 DNA sequence: TGCGCCAGCAGTGAGGTGAACACCATATATTTT.

V is TRBV6-1 and J is TRBJ2-4; 7 nucleotides agree with TRBD1. The CDR3 contains 17 residues. Per germline, CDR1 MNHNS and CDR2 SASEGT. J was trimmed by 4 bases and V by 4 bases; bases with no gene match: 13. CDR3 sequence (DNA): TGTGCCAGCAGTGCGACGACAGGGAGTGGGCGTAAAAACATTCAGTACTTC. Protein product: CASSATTGSGRKNIQYF.

This CDR3 is CAISEDFGRQGNEQFF. The CDR3, as DNA: TGTGCCATCAGTGAGGACTTCGGGAGGCAAGGCAATGAGCAGTTCTTC. The chain links TRBV10-3 to TRBJ2-1, with TRBD2 matching over 7 bases. Germline-derived CDR1 and CDR2 are ENHRY and SYGVKD. The CDR3 length is 16 residues. J gave up 6 bases and V 2 bases, and 10 bases lay outside the gene matches.

This chain connects TRBV30 to TRBJ2-3; TRBD2 aligns across 7 bases. This CDR3 region has 15 residues. Looked up from germline, CDR1 is GTSNPN and CDR2 is SVGIG (reference sequence). The V segment lost 1 base and the J segment 0 bases; nucleotides outside the gene matches: 4. The CDR3 DNA reads TGTGCCTGGAGTGCCGGGGGGACTAGCACAGATACGCAGTATTTT. Protein sequence: CAWSAGGTSTDTQYF.

V gene TRBV18 combines with J gene TRBJ2-3; D possibly corresponds to TRBD2 (5 bases). Trimming shortened V by 7 bases and J by 6 bases, and 14 bases separated the two germline ends. This CDR3 comprises 13 residues. Germline CDR1 and CDR2: KGHSH and LQKENI. CDR3 residues: CASCLLASDTQYF. The CDR3 coding sequence is TGTGCCAGCTGTCTTCTAGCTTCTGATACGCAGTATTTT.

This clone has only one observation. The genes are TRBV6-4 and TRBJ2-3; 7 positions agree with TRBD1. J gave up 4 bases and V 3 bases, and 4 bases lay outside the gene matches. Germline lookup yields CDR1 MRHNA and CDR2 SNTAGT. The length of the CDR3 is 14 residues. The CDR3 here is CASSEQGNADTQYF. The DNA for the CDR3 is TGTGCCAGCAGTGAACAGGGGAACGCAGATACGCAGTATTTT.

The genes are TRBV29-1 and TRBJ2-7; D may be TRBD1 or TRBD2 (5 bases each). This CDR3 spans 18 amino acids. Germline values: CDR1 SQVTM, CDR2 ANQGSEA. Trimming shortened V by 0 bases and J by 4 bases, and 25 bases separated the two germline ends. CDR3 loop: CSVEDRRVRNPREYEQYF. In DNA, the CDR3 is TGCAGCGTTGAAGATCGCAGGGTCAGAAATCCGAGGGAATACGAGCAGTACTTC.